The present T cell receptor beta chain was sequenced within a study of graft-versus-host responses after intestinal transplantation. Study results and limitations: Some patients had graft-donor T cell macrochimerism, and their allografts showed high graft-versus-host to host-versus-graft clonal ratios.

Points on this clone: What it binds is not known.

This table comes from immunoSEQ multiplex PCR, and its TCRdb copy is limited to in-frame clones, with some not included. The data show about 120,000 clones, just over 90% seen once. The sample was unstimulated CD8+ T cells sorted from spleen or lymph node cells, taken before intestinal transplant. The TCR sequence derives from a human donor who received an intestinal transplant.

The DNA for the CDR3 is TGTGCCAGCAGTTTTTATGAAGCTTTCTTT. It yields the protein CASSFYEAFF. The V and J genes are TRBV6-1 and TRBJ1-1, with D unresolved. This CDR3 is built from 10 residues. Trimming removed 5 bases at V and 7 bases at J, with 5 bases between. In germline, CDR1 is MNHNS, CDR2 SASEGT.